This T cell receptor beta chain was recovered during a study of T cell responses to AZD1222 COVID-19 vaccine. Only in-frame clones appear in the TCRdb table, and some are missing; sequencing was by immunoSEQ multiplex PCR. Among tens of thousands of clones listed, roughly 89% were seen once. The source was peripheral blood, collected on day 0 of AZD1222 vaccination. The sequence came from an adult in good health.

The CDR3 DNA reads TGTGCCAGCAAGCCCTTGGGGGAGGGGCCCCAGCATTTT. It translates to CASKPLGEGPQHF. This sequence joins TRBV12-3 or TRBV12-4 and TRBJ1-5, with D possibly matching TRBD1 (5 bases). V lost 7 bases, J lost 9 bases, and 16 bases lay in between. CDR3 size: 13 residues.